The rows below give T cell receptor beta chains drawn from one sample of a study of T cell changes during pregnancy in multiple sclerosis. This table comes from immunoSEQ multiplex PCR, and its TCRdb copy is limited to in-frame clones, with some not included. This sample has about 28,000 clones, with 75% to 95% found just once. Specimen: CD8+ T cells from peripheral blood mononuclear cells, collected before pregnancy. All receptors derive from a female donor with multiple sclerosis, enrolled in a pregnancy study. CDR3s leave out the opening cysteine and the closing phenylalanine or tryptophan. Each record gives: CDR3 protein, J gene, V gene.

CDR3: ASSLGLASYEQY; J: TRBJ2-7; V: TRBV5-4
CDR3: ASTTTTGGLEDTEAF; J: TRBJ1-1; V: TRBV13
CDR3: ASSLSGQGAWQY; J: TRBJ2-7; V: TRBV28
CDR3: ASSETSGDTQY; J: TRBJ2-3; V: TRBV25-1
CDR3: ASSLYWSGRVETQY; J: TRBJ2-5; V: TRBV27
CDR3: ASSPEGGGIGTEAF; J: TRBJ1-1; V: TRBV7-6
CDR3: ASSQDSTSGGADTQY; J: TRBJ2-3; V: TRBV4-2
CDR3: ASSQVLAGSTDTQY; J: TRBJ2-3; V: TRBV4-3
CDR3: ATRTSGRANEQF; J: TRBJ2-1; V: TRBV15
CDR3: ASSSIAGHSDTQY; J: TRBJ2-3; V: TRBV6-5
CDR3: ASSSPTPPLAKNIQY; J: TRBJ2-4; V: TRBV5-6
CDR3: ASSPEPYTQY; J: TRBJ2-3; V: TRBV27
CDR3: ATSRATGTPDTQY; J: TRBJ2-3; V: TRBV15
CDR3: ASSQDLAEVYNEQF; J: TRBJ2-1; V: TRBV4-3
CDR3: ATSLGLRETQY; J: TRBJ2-5; V: TRBV19
CDR3: ASSSRLAGPTNTDTQY; J: TRBJ2-3; V: TRBV11-3
CDR3: ASSQDIRQSFYNEQF; J: TRBJ2-1; V: TRBV4-3
CDR3: ASSPKGLAGVETQY; J: TRBJ2-5; V: TRBV7-9
CDR3: ASSLSQVTAGANVLT; J: TRBJ2-6; V: TRBV7-9
CDR3: ASSIGSGTGETQY; J: TRBJ2-5; V: TRBV19
CDR3: ASRGLAGLEQY; J: TRBJ2-7; V: TRBV6-1
CDR3: ASSHRGQETQY; J: TRBJ2-5; V: TRBV13
CDR3: ASSTQRDNRTDTQY; J: TRBJ2-3; V: TRBV11-2
CDR3: ASSYRDRVTDTQY; J: TRBJ2-3; V: TRBV11-2
CDR3: ASSDSGDGANVLT; J: TRBJ2-6; V: TRBV6-4
CDR3: ASRTSGSNEQF; J: TRBJ2-1; V: TRBV7-3
CDR3: ASSSQREKLF; J: TRBJ1-4; V: TRBV7-9
CDR3: ASSVGGDAGPKNIQY; J: TRBJ2-4; V: TRBV9
CDR3: ATLGLADLYEQY; J: TRBJ2-7; V: TRBV6-6
CDR3: AWSVGALAVNEQF; J: TRBJ2-1; V: TRBV30
CDR3: ASSSRDTQETQY; J: TRBJ2-5; V: TRBV7-8
CDR3: ASSYRPSLARAEAF; J: TRBJ1-1; V: TRBV6-5
CDR3: ASSLEIAGNTGELF; J: TRBJ2-2; V: TRBV28
CDR3: ASSLRTEAF; J: TRBJ1-1; V: TRBV13
CDR3: ASSWDRSPEAF; J: TRBJ1-1; V: TRBV13
CDR3: SETGLAAEGEQF; J: TRBJ2-1; V: TRBV29-1
CDR3: ASLDSGTEAF; J: TRBJ1-1; V: TRBV19
CDR3: ASSPGTGGAYEQY; J: TRBJ2-7; V: TRBV5-1
CDR3: ASRRTPGANVLT; J: TRBJ2-6; V: TRBV28
CDR3: ASSVGTGLHEQY; J: TRBJ2-7; V: TRBV9
CDR3: ASRTSGPTGELF; J: TRBJ2-2; V: TRBV27
CDR3: ASSLPQGSAYEQY; J: TRBJ2-7; V: TRBV11-2
CDR3: SVEILGTGNEQF; J: TRBJ2-1; V: TRBV29-1
CDR3: ASSQDPLAVSTDTQY; J: TRBJ2-3; V: TRBV4-2
CDR3: ASSLTSGRGYEQY; J: TRBJ2-7; V: TRBV14
CDR3: ASSLLVKQGSGNTIY; J: TRBJ1-3; V: TRBV7-6
CDR3: ASSLDRGQDSRYGYT; J: TRBJ1-2; V: TRBV7-2
CDR3: ASSEPEGAYGYT; J: TRBJ1-2; V: TRBV6-1
CDR3: ASSFSLAGNEQF; J: TRBJ2-1; V: TRBV6-5
CDR3: ASSLWVPPGGELF; J: TRBJ2-2; V: TRBV27